This TCR beta chain originates from a study of T cell responses to AZD1222 COVID-19 vaccine. Sequencing was performed with immunoSEQ multiplex PCR; in TCRdb, only in-frame clones are kept and a portion is missing. This table has roughly 150,000 clones, 85% to 95% appearing once. Sequenced material: peripheral blood, taken on day 0 of AZD1222 vaccination. This sequence was found in an adult in good health.

The CDR3 loop is CASSPWTGGMNTEAFF. CDR3 bases: TGCGCCAGCAGCCCCTGGACAGGGGGAATGAACACTGAAGCTTTCTTT. V gene TRBV5-1 combines with J gene TRBJ1-1; 10 nucleotides match TRBD1. CDR3 length: 16 residues. Germline V gene data show CDR1 as SGHRS and CDR2 as YFSETQ. The trim removed 4 bases at V and 0 bases at J, leaving 6 bases unmatched.